This TCR beta chain was recorded in a study of cytomegalovirus exposure and HLA in healthy donors. Despite likely unrecorded immune exposures, the donors were nominally healthy at the time of sampling. Comments on this clone: The antigen is unknown.

Study results and caveats: Cytomegalovirus association was listed for around 180 TCR beta chains.

In germline, CDR1 is DFQATT, CDR2 SNEGSKA (reference sequence). The CDR3 length is 11 residues. V was trimmed by 6 bases and J by 4 bases, leaving 9 bases between them. The PCR used 60 Vbeta and 13 Jbeta primers. This table comes from immunoSEQ multiplex PCR, and its TCRdb copy is limited to in-frame clones, with some not included. The sample lists 100,000 to 150,000 clones; more than 65% were seen once. This sequence originates from a man aged 45-65 years in good health and CMV-seronegative. The genes are TRBV20-1 and TRBJ1-2, with D hard to call. The sample comprised PBMCs. In DNA form, the CDR3 reads TGCAGTGCCCGAGGTCCCTATGGCTACACCTTC. It is translated as CSARGPYGYTF.